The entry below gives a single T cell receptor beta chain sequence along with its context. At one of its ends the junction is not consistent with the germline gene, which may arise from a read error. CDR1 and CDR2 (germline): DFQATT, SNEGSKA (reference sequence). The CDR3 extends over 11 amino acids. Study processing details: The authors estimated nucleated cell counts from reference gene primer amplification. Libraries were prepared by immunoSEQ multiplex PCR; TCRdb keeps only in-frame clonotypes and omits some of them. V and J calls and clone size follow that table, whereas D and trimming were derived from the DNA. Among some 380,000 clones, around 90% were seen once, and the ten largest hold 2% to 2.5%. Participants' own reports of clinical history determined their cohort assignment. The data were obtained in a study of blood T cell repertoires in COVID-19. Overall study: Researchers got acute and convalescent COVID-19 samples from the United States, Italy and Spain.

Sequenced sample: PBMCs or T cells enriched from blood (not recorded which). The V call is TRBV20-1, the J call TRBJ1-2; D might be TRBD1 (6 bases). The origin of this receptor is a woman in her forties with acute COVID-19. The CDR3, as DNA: TGCAGTGCCATAATTAACAGGGCGAGGTCCTTC. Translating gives CSAIINRARSF.